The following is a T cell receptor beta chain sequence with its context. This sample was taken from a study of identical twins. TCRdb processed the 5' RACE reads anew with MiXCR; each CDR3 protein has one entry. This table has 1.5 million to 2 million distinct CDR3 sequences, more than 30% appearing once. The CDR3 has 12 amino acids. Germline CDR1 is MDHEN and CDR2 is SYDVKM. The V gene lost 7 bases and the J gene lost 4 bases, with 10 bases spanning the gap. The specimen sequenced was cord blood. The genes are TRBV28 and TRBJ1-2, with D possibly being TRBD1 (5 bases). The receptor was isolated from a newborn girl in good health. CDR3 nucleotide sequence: TGTGCCAGCAAGAGGGACCTCTATGGCTACACCTTC. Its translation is CASKRDLYGYTF.